What follows describes a single T cell receptor beta chain. These data originate in a study of blood T cell repertoires in COVID-19. Cohort placement rested on clinical history that participants reported themselves. Two negative PCRs, clearance, or symptom resolution had been documented for recovered Cohort 3 donors. Trimming stripped 4 bases from V and 6 bases from J, with 13 bases between. The CDR3 length is 14 residues. Germline lookup yields CDR1 SNHLY and CDR2 FYNNEI. Original handling: Amplification from reference gene primers served as the basis for estimated nucleated cell counts. Produced via immunoSEQ multiplex PCR; TCRdb's table is partial and in-frame only. The V and J calls and clone size were taken over from that table, and D and trimming were inferred from the DNA. This table has about 390,000 clones, around nine tenths appearing once.

The chain joins TRBV2 to TRBJ2-1; perhaps TRBD1 as D (6 bases). The specimen sequenced was PBMCs or T cells enriched from blood (not recorded which). This TCR was recovered from a woman aged 45-65 years who had recovered from COVID-19. CDR3 nucleotide sequence: TGTGCCAGCAGTGGCCGGGACATCACCAATGAGCAGTTCTTC. Amino acid sequence: CASSGRDITNEQFF.